The 10 T cell receptor beta chains below all came from one sample that was sequenced in a study of blood T cell repertoires in COVID-19. Only in-frame clones appear in the TCRdb table, and some are missing; sequencing was by immunoSEQ multiplex PCR. The table lists around 160,000 clones, around four fifths of them singletons. The material sequenced was peripheral blood. Every receptor here comes from a woman aged 35 to 49 with active or convalescent COVID-19.

This clone was detected once. The V and J genes are TRBV27 and TRBJ1-5; 7 positions match TRBD1. CDR3 size: 14 residues. V was clipped by 2 bases and J by 6 bases; unmatched bases: 4. The germline V gene has CDR1 MNHEY and CDR2 SMNVEV (reference sequence). The DNA of the CDR3 is TGTGCCAGCAGTTTAACAGGGGCCGCTCAGCCCCAGCATTTT. It encodes CASSLTGAAQPQHF.

The chain uses TRBV5-1 and TRBJ1-3; possible D gene TRBD1, 6 bases. Germline V gives CDR1 SGHRS, CDR2 YFSETQ. The CDR3 spans 16 residues. V was pared by 4 bases and J by 4 bases, with 18 bases between. This CDR3 reads CASSLSGGARGNTIYF. DNA of the CDR3: TGCGCCAGCAGCCTCTCGGGGGGGGCGCGGGGAAACACCATATATTTT.

This chain joins TRBV19 and TRBJ2-7; 8 bases are shared with TRBD2. The CDR3 loop spans 15 amino acids. With 3 bases clipped from V and 0 bases from J, the junction kept 4 bases outside the gene matches. Germline V gene lookup returns CDR1 LNHDA and CDR2 SQIVND (reference sequence). DNA for the CDR3: TGTGCCAGTAGTATTGGACTAGCCTCCTCCTACGAGCAGTACTTC. The encoded protein is CASSIGLASSYEQYF.

This chain joins TRBV10-2 and TRBJ1-5; 7 bases fit TRBD1. Looked up from germline, CDR1 is WSHSY and CDR2 is SAAADI. The trim removed 8 bases at V and 1 base at J, leaving 5 bases unmatched. This CDR3 contains 14 residues. CDR3 residues: CASRDRVSNQPQHF. In DNA form, the CDR3 reads TGCGCCAGCCGAGACAGGGTCAGCAATCAGCCCCAGCATTTT.

V and J are TRBV6-6 and TRBJ1-1; maybe TRBD1 (5 bases). Germline V lookup: CDR1 MNHNY, CDR2 SVGAGI (reference sequence). The CDR3 spans 15 residues. Trimming left V 2 bases short and J 4 bases short, with 14 bases between. CDR3 sequence (DNA): TGTGCCAGCAGTTACAATGCGGAGGGGAGCACTGAAGCTTTCTTT. Encoded protein: CASSYNAEGSTEAFF.

The J gene is TRBJ2-1, the V gene TRBV11-2; 7 nucleotides agree with TRBD1. The ends lost 0 bases at V and 4 bases at J; junction bases unmatched: 6. The CDR3 totals 16 residues. From germline, CDR1 is SGHAT and CDR2 FQNNGV. In nucleotides, the CDR3 is TGTGCCAGCAGCTTAGATCCCGACAGGGTTTACAATGAGCAGTTCTTC. It encodes CASSLDPDRVYNEQFF.

The V call is TRBV29-1, the J call TRBJ1-1; 9 bases match TRBD1. V shed 6 bases and J 5 bases; nucleotides not matched to a gene: 1. The germline gives CDR1 SQVTM, CDR2 ANQGSEA. The CDR3 has 11 residues. The CDR3 here is CSVGTGTEAFF. The CDR3 bases are TGCAGCGTCGGGACAGGGACTGAAGCTTTCTTT.

In this sample, this clone turned up once. The chain couples TRBV3-1 (or the pseudogene TRBV3-2) to TRBJ2-1; the match to TRBD1 covers 9 bases. V shed 1 base, J shed 6 bases, and the junction held 7 bases outside the gene matches. The V gene's germline CDR1 is LGHDT and CDR2 YNNKEL (reference sequence). The length of the CDR3 is 16 residues. CDR3 amino acids: CASSQGTGGRSNEQFF. The CDR3 DNA reads TGTGCCAGCAGCCAAGGTACAGGGGGCAGAAGCAATGAGCAGTTCTTC.

This clone has a single count. CDR3 loop: CASSLAGSSTNEKLFF. In DNA, the CDR3 is TGCGCCAGCAGCCTAGCCGGGTCGTCAACTAATGAAAAACTGTTTTTT. The chain joins TRBV5-1 to TRBJ1-4, with D hard to call. The V and J ends lost 4 bases and 0 bases respectively, with 13 bases between them. This CDR3 spans 16 amino acids. Germline CDR1 is SGHRS and CDR2 is YFSETQ.

The rearrangement joins TRBV5-1 to TRBJ2-1; D is perhaps TRBD1 (6 bases). Deletions cut 9 bases from V and 5 bases from J, with 18 bases between. CDR3 length: 14 amino acids. CDR1 and CDR2 (germline): SGHRS, YFSETQ. The CDR3 DNA reads TGCGCCACCGGTTTTGGGGGCGAAAACAATGAGCAGTTCTTC. Translated, it gives CATGFGGENNEQFF.